The next 11 T cell receptor beta chains were all read from a single sample in a study of blood T cells in healthy people across ages. Together with a sample-barcoded 5' primer, a J-beta primer mix was included in a second PCR lasting about 7 to 11 cycles. A single record per CDR3 protein comes from TCRdb applying MiXCR to the 5' RACE reads. Seen here are around 800,000 distinct CDR3 sequences, around 45% observed once, and the top ten hold about a fifth. The sequenced sample consisted of blood. These receptors all come from a man in his 60s in good health.

This clonotype appeared many times. The chain carries TRBV6-2 or TRBV6-3 and TRBJ2-7; 13 positions agree with TRBD2. CDR1 is MNHEY and CDR2 is SVGEGT in the germline V gene. The ends lost 4 bases at V and 6 bases at J; junction bases unmatched: 3. This CDR3 is 14 amino acids long. The CDR3 region is CASSSGLAGVEQYF. Written as DNA, the CDR3 is TGTGCCAGCAGTTCAGGACTAGCGGGGGTCGAGCAGTACTTC.

This clonotype was picked up many times. The chain has TRBV7-9 and TRBJ2-7, with D possibly being TRBD2 (6 bases). Trimming shortened V by 5 bases and J by 5 bases, and 16 bases separated the two germline ends. The CDR3 covers 14 residues. From germline, CDR1 is SEHNR and CDR2 FQNEAQ (reference sequence). CDR3 nucleotide sequence: TGTGCCAGCAGCCCTGACGGAGGGATGAACGAGCAGTACTTC. Residues: CASSPDGGMNEQYF.

This clonotype has a handful of counts. The chain joins TRBV6-6 to TRBJ2-7; the D call may be TRBD1 or TRBD2 (5 bases each). With 5 bases removed from V and 3 bases from J, the gap between germline ends came to 11 bases. The CDR3 has 13 amino acids. Germline V lookup: CDR1 MNHNY, CDR2 SVGAGI (reference sequence). The CDR3 DNA reads TGTGCCAGCAGTGGATATGGGGGCTACGAGCAGTACTTC. The encoded protein is CASSGYGGYEQYF.

This clonotype was counted between two and nine times. The rearrangement joins TRBV7-2 to TRBJ2-7; 10 nucleotides align to TRBD2. Germline CDR1 is SGHTA and CDR2 is FQGNSA. J was trimmed by 2 bases and V by 1 base; bases with no gene match: 11. The CDR3 spans 18 residues. In DNA, the CDR3 is TGTGCCAGCAGCTTAGGTAATAGCGGGGGGACCTCGGCCTACGAGCAGTACTTC. It encodes CASSLGNSGGTSAYEQYF.

The chain uses TRBV29-1 and TRBJ2-7, with 8 positions matching TRBD1. With 7 bases clipped from V and 6 bases from J, the junction kept 5 bases outside the gene matches. This CDR3 has 11 amino acids. CDR1 and CDR2 (germline): SQVTM, ANQGSEA. CDR3 DNA sequence: TGCAGCGCCAGGACAGGGCGCGAGCAGTACTTC. It codes for CSARTGREQYF.

The J gene is TRBJ1-2, the V gene TRBV20-1; 7 bases map to TRBD1. Germline-derived CDR1 and CDR2 are DFQATT and SNEGSKA (reference sequence). The junction had 10 bases not matched to a gene; V was cut back by 5 bases and J by 4 bases. The CDR3 contains 14 residues. Written as DNA, the CDR3 is TGCAGTGCTCGCGGACGGGACAGACGCTATGGCTACACCTTC. Amino acid sequence: CSARGRDRRYGYTF.

The V gene is TRBV2, the J gene TRBJ2-3; D not certain. The germline V gene has CDR1 SNHLY and CDR2 FYNNEI. Trimming left V 6 bases short and J 7 bases short, with 5 bases between. The CDR3 sequence is 10 residues long. DNA of the CDR3: TGTGCCAGCAGGACCTATACGCAGTATTTT. Its translation: CASRTYTQYF. Based on the CDR3 plus reference TRBV2 and TRBJ2-3, the full variable domain is EPEVTQTPSHQVTQMGQEVILRCVPISNHLYFYWYRQILGQKVEFLVSFYNNEISEKSEIFDDQFSVERPDGSNFTLKIRSTKLEDSAMYFCASRTYTQYFGPGTRLTVL.

The J gene is TRBJ1-2, the V gene TRBV6-5; D unresolved. The V gene lost 5 bases and the J gene lost 7 bases, with 8 bases spanning the gap. The CDR3 has 11 amino acids. Germline V gene sequence: CDR1 MNHEY, CDR2 SVGAGI. The DNA for the CDR3 is TGTGCCAGCAGTAAATACACTGGCTACACCTTC. It yields the protein CASSKYTGYTF.

This clonotype was seen a few times. V usage is TRBV9 and J usage is TRBJ2-3; possible D gene TRBD2, 7 bases. Per the germline V gene, CDR1 is SGDLS and CDR2 is YYNGEE. The CDR3 loop spans 14 amino acids. The V end was cut by 5 bases, the J end by 6 bases, with 16 bases between. The CDR3 spells CASRYGGLMDTQYF. The CDR3 coding sequence is TGTGCCAGCAGGTACGGGGGGCTTATGGATACGCAGTATTTT.

This clonotype was seen just once. The chain recombines TRBV7-9 with TRBJ2-1; 11 nucleotides agree with TRBD2. Germline V gene sequence: CDR1 SEHNR, CDR2 FQNEAQ (reference sequence). V shed 5 bases and J 0 bases; nucleotides not matched to a gene: 15. The CDR3 is made up of 20 amino acids. The CDR3 region has the DNA TGTGCCAGCAGCCCTAGGGGGACTACTAGCGGGGGTAGCTCCTACAATGAGCAGTTCTTC. It is translated as CASSPRGTTSGGSSYNEQFF.

The chain has TRBV29-1 and TRBJ1-2; possibly TRBD1 for D (5 bases). This CDR3 is 13 amino acids long. Germline V gene lookup returns CDR1 SQVTM and CDR2 ANQGSEA. V lost 3 bases to trimming and J lost 8 bases, with 16 bases between them. The CDR3 region is CSVDELRGGGYTF. CDR3 nucleotides: TGCAGCGTTGATGAACTTAGGGGAGGAGGCTACACCTTC.